The next 8 T cell receptor beta chains were all read from a single sample in a study of yellow fever vaccine responses in identical twins. Each CDR3 protein gets one entry after TCRdb re-called the RT-PCR reads with MiXCR. The data show several thousand distinct CDR3 sequences, about 88% seen once. The sequences come from T cells from blood (PBMCs), unsorted or a sorted subset (not recorded which), collected before or after yellow fever vaccination (not recorded which). These receptors were obtained from a woman between 18 and 29 years old who received the yellow fever vaccine.

This clonotype occurred once. DNA of the CDR3: TGTGCCAGCTCACCAGGGGCAAACACTGAAGCTTTCTTT. This encodes CASSPGANTEAFF. V is TRBV18 and J is TRBJ1-1; a possible D gene is TRBD1 (5 bases). The CDR3 has 13 residues. The germline V gene has CDR1 KGHSH and CDR2 LQKENI. V was clipped by 2 bases and J by 2 bases, with 6 bases between them.

The CDR3 DNA is TGTGCCAGCAGCCAAGCCGTGGCTGGAAACACCATATATTTT. This translates into CASSQAVAGNTIYF. The rearrangement links TRBV3-1 to TRBJ1-3; D not resolved. Per the germline V gene, CDR1 is LGHDT and CDR2 is YNNKEL (reference sequence). CDR3 length: 14 amino acids. V was shortened by 1 base and J by 2 bases, with 6 bases between the two germline ends.

The V gene is TRBV20-1, the J gene TRBJ2-1, with 7 nucleotides matching TRBD2. The CDR3 is 14 residues long. Germline V CDR1 and CDR2: DFQATT, SNEGSKA (reference sequence). The V and J ends lost 4 bases and 6 bases, in that order; junction bases with no gene match: 9. This CDR3 is CSATTGTISNEQFF. CDR3 coding DNA: TGCAGTGCTACCACCGGGACTATCTCCAATGAGCAGTTCTTC.

This clonotype was found a few times. V gene TRBV29-1 combines with J gene TRBJ2-5; no clear D. Trimming removed 2 bases from V and 3 bases from J, with 7 bases in between. Germline V gene sequence: CDR1 SQVTM, CDR2 ANQGSEA. The CDR3 totals 12 residues. For the CDR3, the DNA is TGCAGCGTTGAAAAACAGAAAGAGACCCAGTACTTC. This encodes CSVEKQKETQYF.

CDR3 in amino acids: CASSLVRGASEAFF. For the CDR3, the DNA is TGTGCCAGCAGTTTGGTGCGGGGGGCAAGTGAAGCTTTCTTT. This chain uses TRBV28 with TRBJ1-1; D possibly corresponds to TRBD1 (6 bases). Germline CDR1 reads MDHEN; CDR2 reads SYDVKM. There are 14 residues in the CDR3. The ends were cut back, 3 bases at V and 7 bases at J, with 15 bases in the middle.

The chain carries TRBV14 and TRBJ2-7; D uncertain. V shed 1 base and J shed 4 bases, with 2 bases lying between them. Germline CDR1 reads SGHDN; CDR2 reads FVKESK. The CDR3 sequence is 11 residues long. The CDR3 nucleotides are TGTGCCAGCAGCCAAGTTTACGAGCAGTACTTC. This sequence encodes CASSQVYEQYF.

The V and J genes are TRBV6-4 and TRBJ2-3; 7 nucleotides line up with TRBD1. Germline CDR1 MRHNA, CDR2 SNTAGT. The CDR3 is made up of 15 amino acids. The J segment lost 1 base and the V segment lost 3 bases, leaving 4 bases of the junction unmatched. CDR3 residues: CASSDRTGGTDTQYF. DNA of the CDR3: TGTGCCAGCAGTGATAGGACAGGAGGCACAGATACGCAGTATTTT.

This chain uses TRBV11-1 with TRBJ2-1, with D possibly being TRBD1 (6 bases). Germline-derived CDR1 and CDR2 are SGHAT and FQDESV (reference sequence). Trimming took off 1 base at V and 5 bases at J, with 9 bases between the two ends. This CDR3 contains 14 residues. The CDR3 DNA is TGTGCCAGCAGCTTAGTTCAGGGGAACAATGAGCAGTTCTTC. It is translated as CASSLVQGNNEQFF.